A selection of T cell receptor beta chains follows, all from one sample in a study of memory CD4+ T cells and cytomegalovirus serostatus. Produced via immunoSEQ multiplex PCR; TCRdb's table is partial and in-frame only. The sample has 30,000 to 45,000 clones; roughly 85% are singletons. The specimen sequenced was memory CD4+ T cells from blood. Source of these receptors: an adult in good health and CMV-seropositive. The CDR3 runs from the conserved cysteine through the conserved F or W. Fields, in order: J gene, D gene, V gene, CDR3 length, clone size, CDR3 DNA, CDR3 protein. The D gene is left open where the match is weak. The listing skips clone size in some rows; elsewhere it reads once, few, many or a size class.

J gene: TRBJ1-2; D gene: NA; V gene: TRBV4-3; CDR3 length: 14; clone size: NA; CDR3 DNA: TGCGCCAGCAGCCAAGGTCGGGGGCCCTATGGCTACACCTTC; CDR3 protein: CASSQGRGPYGYTF
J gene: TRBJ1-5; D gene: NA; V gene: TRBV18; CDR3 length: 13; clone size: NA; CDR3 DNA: TGTGCCAGCCTGGAGGAGAACAATCAGCCCCAGCATTTT; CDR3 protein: CASLEENNQPQHF
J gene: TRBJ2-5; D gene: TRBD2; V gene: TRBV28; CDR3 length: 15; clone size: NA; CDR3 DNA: TGTGGCACGACTGGGACTAGCGGGAGTCTCGAGACCCAGTACTTC; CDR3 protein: CGTTGTSGSLETQYF
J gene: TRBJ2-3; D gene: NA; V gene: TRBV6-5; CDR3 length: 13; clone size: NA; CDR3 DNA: TGTGCCAGCAGGATCAGCGGCACAGATACGCAGTATTTT; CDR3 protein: CASRISGTDTQYF
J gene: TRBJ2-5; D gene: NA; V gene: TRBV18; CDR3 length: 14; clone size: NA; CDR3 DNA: TGTGCCAGCTCACCAATTCCAGGTGTAGAGACCCAGTACTTC; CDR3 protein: CASSPIPGVETQYF
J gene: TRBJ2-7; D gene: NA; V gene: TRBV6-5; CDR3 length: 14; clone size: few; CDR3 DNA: TGTGCCACTCATCCGCGAGGATTCGCCTACGAGCAGTACTTC; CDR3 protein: CATHPRGFAYEQYF
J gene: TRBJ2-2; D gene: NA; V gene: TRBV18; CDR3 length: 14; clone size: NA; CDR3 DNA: TGTGCCAGCTCACCAGGAGCGAACACCGGGGAGCTGTTTTTT; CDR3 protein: CASSPGANTGELFF
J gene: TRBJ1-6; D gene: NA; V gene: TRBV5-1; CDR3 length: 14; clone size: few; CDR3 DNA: TGCGCCAGCAGGAGGACAGCCTATAATTCACCCCTCCACTTT; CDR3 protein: CASRRTAYNSPLHF
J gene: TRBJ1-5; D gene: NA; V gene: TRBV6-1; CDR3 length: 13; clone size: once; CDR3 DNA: TGTGCCAGCAGTGACAGGGGTGATCAGCCCCAGCATTTT; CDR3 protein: CASSDRGDQPQHF
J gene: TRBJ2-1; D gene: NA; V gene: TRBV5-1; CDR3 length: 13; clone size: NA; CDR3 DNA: TGCGCCAGCAGCTTGATAGCGGACAATGAGCAGTTCTTC; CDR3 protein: CASSLIADNEQFF
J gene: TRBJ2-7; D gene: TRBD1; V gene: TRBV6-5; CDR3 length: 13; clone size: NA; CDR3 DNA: TGTGCCAGCAGTTACCTCACAGGGGACGAGCAGTACTTC; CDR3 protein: CASSYLTGDEQYF
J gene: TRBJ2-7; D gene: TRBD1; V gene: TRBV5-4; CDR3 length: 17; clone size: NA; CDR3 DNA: TGTGCCAGCAGCTTCTATACGGACAGGGGGAACTCATACGAGCAGTACTTC; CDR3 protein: CASSFYTDRGNSYEQYF
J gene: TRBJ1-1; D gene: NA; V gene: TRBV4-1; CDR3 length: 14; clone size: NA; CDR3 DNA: TGCGCCAGCAGCCAGGGTGGGGGGCGGACTGAAGCTTTCTTT; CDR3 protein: CASSQGGGRTEAFF
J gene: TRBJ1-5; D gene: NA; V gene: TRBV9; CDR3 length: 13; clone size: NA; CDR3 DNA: TGTGCCAGCAGCGCCGGCATTGATCAGCCCCAGCATTTT; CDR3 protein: CASSAGIDQPQHF
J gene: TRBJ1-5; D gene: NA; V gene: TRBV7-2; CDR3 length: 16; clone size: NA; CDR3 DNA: TGTGCCAGCAGCTTAGGGGGGTCCCTGGGGAATCAGCCCCAGCATTTT; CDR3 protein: CASSLGGSLGNQPQHF
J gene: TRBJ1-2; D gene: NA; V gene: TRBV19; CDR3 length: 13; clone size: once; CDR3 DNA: TGTGCCAGTAGGTTGGACGGAAACTATGGCTACACCTTC; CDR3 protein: CASRLDGNYGYTF
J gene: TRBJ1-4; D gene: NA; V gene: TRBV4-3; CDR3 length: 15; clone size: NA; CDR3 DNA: TGCGCCAGCAGCCAAGATGCGGACAACTTTGAAAAACTGTTTTTT; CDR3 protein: CASSQDADNFEKLFF
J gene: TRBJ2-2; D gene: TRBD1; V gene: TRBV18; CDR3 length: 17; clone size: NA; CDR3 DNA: TGTGCCAGCTCACCACCCGCACAGGGGGCGAACACCGGGGAGCTGTTTTTT; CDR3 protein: CASSPPAQGANTGELFF
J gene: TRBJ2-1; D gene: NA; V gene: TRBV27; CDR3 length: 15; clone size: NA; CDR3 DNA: TGTGCCAGCAGTTTCGTGGGGAGCTCCTACAATGAGCAGTTCTTC; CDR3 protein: CASSFVGSSYNEQFF
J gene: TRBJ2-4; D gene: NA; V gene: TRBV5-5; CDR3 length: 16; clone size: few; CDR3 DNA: TGTGCCAGCAGCTTGGGGGGGACAAGTCCAAGAGACATTCAGTACTTC; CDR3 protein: CASSLGGTSPRDIQYF
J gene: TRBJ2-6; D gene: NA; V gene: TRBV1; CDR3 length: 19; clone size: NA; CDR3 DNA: TGCACCAGCAGCCAAGGCAAGGAGGGGCCCTTGTCTGGGGCCAACGTCCTGACTTTC; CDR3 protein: CTSSQGKEGPLSGANVLTF
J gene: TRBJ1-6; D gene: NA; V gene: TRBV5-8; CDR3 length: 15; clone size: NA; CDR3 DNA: TGTGCCAGCAGCTTATTTGGAACAGGATCTTCACCCCTCCACTTT; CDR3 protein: CASSLFGTGSSPLHF
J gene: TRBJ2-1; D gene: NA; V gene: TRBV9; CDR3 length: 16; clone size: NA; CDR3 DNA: TGTGCCAGCAGCGTATCGGGGATGGGCCTCTCTAATGAGCAGTTCTTC; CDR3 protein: CASSVSGMGLSNEQFF
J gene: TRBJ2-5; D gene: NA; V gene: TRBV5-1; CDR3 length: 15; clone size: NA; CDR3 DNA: TGCGCCAGCAGCTTGGCCCCACAGGGTGTGGAGACCCAGTACTTC; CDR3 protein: CASSLAPQGVETQYF
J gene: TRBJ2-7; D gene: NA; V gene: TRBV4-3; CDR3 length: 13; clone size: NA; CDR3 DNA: TGCGCCAGCAGCTTCTACCCAGGGAACGAGCAGTACTTC; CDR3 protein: CASSFYPGNEQYF
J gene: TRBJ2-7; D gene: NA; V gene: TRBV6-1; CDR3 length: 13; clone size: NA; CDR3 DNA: TGTGCCAGCAGTGGTACAGGGACCGGCGAGCAGTACTTC; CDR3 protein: CASSGTGTGEQYF
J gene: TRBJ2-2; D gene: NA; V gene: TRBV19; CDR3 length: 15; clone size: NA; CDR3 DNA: TGTGCCAGTAGCCCTGGAGGGGCGCGCACCGGGGAGCTGTTTTTT; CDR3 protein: CASSPGGARTGELFF
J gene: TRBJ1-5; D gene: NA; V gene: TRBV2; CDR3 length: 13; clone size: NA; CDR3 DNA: TGTGCCAGCAAGTTAAGGACTAGTCAGCCCCAGCATTTT; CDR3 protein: CASKLRTSQPQHF
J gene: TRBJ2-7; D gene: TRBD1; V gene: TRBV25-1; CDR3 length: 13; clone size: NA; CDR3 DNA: TGTGCCAGCAGTGGGACAGGGACCTACGAGCAGTACTTC; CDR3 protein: CASSGTGTYEQYF
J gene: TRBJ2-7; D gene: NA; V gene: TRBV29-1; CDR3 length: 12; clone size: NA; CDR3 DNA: TGCAGCGTTGTCAGAGGGGCCTACGAGCAGTACTTC; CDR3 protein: CSVVRGAYEQYF
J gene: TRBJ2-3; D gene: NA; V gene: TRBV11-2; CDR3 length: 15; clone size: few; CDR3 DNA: TGTGCCAGCAGCTTAGAGTGGGCCGACAGTGATACGCAGTATTTT; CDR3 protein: CASSLEWADSDTQYF
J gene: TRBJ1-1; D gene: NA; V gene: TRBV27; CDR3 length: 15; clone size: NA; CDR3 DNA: TGTGCCAGCAGGTCCTCAGGGGCTGTCGGCACTGAAGCTTTCTTT; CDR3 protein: CASRSSGAVGTEAFF
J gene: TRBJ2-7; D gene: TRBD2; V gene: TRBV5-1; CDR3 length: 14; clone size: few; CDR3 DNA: TGCGCCAGCAGCTTTGGCGGGGGGGCCGTTGAGCAGTACTTC; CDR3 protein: CASSFGGGAVEQYF
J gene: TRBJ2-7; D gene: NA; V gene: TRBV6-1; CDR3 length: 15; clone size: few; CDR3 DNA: TGTGCCAGCAGTGACCCCTTAGCGGTTACCTACGAGCAGTACTTC; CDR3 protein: CASSDPLAVTYEQYF
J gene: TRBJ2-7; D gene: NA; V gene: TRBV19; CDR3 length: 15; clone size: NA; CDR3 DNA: TGTGCCAGTAGTATAAGAGGGGACACCTCCTACGAGCAGTACTTC; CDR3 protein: CASSIRGDTSYEQYF
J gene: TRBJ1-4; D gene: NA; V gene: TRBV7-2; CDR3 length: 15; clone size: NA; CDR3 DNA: TGTGCCAGCAGCGTTCGGACGGCACCTCATGAAAAACTGTTTTTT; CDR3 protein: CASSVRTAPHEKLFF
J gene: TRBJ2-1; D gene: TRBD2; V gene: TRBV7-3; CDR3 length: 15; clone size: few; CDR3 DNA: TGTGCCAGCAGCTTATTCGGGAGGGAATACAATGAGCAGTTCTTC; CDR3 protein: CASSLFGREYNEQFF
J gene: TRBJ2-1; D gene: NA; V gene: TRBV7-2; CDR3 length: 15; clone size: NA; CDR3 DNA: TGTGCCAGCAGCCCCCGGTCAGGGGAGGCGAATGAGCAGTTCTTC; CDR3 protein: CASSPRSGEANEQFF
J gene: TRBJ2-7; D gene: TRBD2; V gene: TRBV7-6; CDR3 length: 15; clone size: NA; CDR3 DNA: TGTGCCAGCAGCCCCGGGACTAGCGGGTTTGAGGAGCAGTACTTC; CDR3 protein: CASSPGTSGFEEQYF
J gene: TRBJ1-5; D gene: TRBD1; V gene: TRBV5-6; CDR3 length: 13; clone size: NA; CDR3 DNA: TGTGCCAGCAGCTTTGACAGGGAACAGCCCCAGCATTTT; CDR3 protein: CASSFDREQPQHF
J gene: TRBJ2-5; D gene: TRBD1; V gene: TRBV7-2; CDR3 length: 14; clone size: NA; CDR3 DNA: TGTGCCAGCAGCTCCTACAGGGGGCAGGGGACCCAGTACTTC; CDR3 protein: CASSSYRGQGTQYF
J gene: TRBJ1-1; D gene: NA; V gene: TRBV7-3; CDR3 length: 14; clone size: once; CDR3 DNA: TGTGCCAGCAGCTTAGCATTAGAGGGCACTGAAGCTTTCTTT; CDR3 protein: CASSLALEGTEAFF
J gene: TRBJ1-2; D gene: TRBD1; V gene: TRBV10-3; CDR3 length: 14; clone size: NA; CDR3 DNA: TGTGCCATCAGTAGCCGACAGGGACCCCATGGCTACACCTTC; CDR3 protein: CAISSRQGPHGYTF
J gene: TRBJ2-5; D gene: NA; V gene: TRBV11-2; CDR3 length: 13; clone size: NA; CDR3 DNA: TGTGCCAGCAGGTTTCAGGGGCAAGAGACCCAGTACTTC; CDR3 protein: CASRFQGQETQYF
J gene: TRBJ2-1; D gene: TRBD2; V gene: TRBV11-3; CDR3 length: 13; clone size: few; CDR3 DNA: TGTGCCAGCGGAAAGCGGGGGGGTGATGAGCAGTTCTTC; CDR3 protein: CASGKRGGDEQFF
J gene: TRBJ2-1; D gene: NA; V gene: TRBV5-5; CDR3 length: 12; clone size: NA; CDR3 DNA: TGTGCCAGCAGCTTGTTAGGGAATGAGCAGTTCTTC; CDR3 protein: CASSLLGNEQFF
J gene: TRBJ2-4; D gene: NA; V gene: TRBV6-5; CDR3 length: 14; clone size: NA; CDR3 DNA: TGTGCCAGCAGAGACAGACCCAACGCAAACATTCAGTACTTC; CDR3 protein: CASRDRPNANIQYF